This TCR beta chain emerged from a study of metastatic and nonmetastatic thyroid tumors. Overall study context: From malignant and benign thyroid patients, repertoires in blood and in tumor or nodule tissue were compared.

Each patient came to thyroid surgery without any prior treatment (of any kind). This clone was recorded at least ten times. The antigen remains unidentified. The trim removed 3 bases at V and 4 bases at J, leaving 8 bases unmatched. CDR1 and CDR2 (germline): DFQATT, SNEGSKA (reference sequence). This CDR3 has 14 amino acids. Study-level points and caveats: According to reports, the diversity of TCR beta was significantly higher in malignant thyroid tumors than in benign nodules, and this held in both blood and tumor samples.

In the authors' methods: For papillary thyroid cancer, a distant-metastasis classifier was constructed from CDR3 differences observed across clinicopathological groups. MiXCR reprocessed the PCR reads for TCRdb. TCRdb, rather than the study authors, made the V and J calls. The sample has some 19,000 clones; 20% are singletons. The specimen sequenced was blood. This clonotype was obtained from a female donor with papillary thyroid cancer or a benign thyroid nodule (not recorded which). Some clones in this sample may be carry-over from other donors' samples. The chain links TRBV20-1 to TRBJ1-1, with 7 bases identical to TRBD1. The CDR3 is CSAREGGAITEAFF. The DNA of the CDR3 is TGCAGTGCTAGGGAAGGGGGCGCCATCACTGAAGCTTTCTTT.